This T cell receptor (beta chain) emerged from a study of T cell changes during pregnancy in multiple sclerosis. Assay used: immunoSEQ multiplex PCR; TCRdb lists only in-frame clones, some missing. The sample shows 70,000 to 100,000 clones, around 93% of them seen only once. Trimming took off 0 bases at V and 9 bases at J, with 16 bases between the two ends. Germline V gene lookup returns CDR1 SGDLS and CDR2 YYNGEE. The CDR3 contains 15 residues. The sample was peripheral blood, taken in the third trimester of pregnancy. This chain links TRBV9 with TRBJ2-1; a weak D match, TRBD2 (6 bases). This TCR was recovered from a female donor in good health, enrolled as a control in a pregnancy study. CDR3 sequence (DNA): TGTGCCAGCAGCGTAGCGGGAGACAATCGCCCTGAGCAGTTCTTC. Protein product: CASSVAGDNRPEQFF.